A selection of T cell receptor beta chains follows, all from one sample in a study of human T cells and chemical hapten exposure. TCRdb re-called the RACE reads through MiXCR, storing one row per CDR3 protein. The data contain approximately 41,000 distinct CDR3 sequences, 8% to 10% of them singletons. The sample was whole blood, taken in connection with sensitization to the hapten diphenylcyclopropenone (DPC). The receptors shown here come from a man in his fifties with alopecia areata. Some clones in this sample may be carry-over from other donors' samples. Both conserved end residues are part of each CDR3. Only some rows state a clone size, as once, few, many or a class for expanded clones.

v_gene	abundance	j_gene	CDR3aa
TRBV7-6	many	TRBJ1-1	CASSLDQNTEAFF
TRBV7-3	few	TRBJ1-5	CASSPGTGPQHF
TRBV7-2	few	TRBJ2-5	CASSLARETQYF
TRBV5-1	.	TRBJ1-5	CASSTVFNQPQHF
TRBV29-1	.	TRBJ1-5	CSVGETGIQPQHF
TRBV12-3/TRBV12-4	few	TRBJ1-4	CASSGTGRNEKLFF
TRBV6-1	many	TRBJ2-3	CASTKDRAGDTQYF
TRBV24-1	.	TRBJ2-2	CATSVGQGAGAGELFF
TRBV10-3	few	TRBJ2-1	CAIETGGNEQFF
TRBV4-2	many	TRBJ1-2	CASSQVRTEPGLYGYTF
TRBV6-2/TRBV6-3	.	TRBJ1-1	CASSYRLRGGTEAFF
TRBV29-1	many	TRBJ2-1	CSVVRELNEQFF
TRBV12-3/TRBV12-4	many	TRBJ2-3	CASRRQVTDTQYF
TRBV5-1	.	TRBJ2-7	CASSFGQGVLEQYF
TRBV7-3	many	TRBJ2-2	CASSPRPGSKAGELFF
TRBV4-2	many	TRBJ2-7	CASSQVLSGRTYEQYF
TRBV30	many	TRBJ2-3	CAWTRWPDTQYF
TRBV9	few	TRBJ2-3	CASSVEEGLAGADTQYF
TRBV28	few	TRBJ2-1	CASTGRAETGSHEQFF
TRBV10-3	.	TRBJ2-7	CAISDSGGTLEQYF
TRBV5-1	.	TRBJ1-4	CASSLDKGNEKLFF
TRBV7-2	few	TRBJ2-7	CASSLAGQGSYEQYF
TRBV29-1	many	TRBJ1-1	CSVNLEQGGRAFF
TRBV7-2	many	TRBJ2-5	CASSKGGMGTQYF
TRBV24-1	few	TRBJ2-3	CATSDFRGDTQYF
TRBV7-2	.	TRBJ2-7	CASSPNLRGWSEYF
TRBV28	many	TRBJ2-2	CASSLSSGATGELFF
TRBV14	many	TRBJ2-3	CASSPSGDTQYF
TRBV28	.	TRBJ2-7	CASSFLTAYEQYF
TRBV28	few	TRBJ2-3	CASSRDRGTDTQYF
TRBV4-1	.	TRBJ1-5	CASSQDRRSTNQPQHF
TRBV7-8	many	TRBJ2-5	CASSLGTSEQETQYF
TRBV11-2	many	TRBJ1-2	CASSLSGQGGYGYTF
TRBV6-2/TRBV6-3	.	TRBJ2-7	CASRLTGIGSYEQYF
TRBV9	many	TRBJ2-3	CASSVVRDTQYF
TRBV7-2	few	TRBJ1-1	CASSPRPTEAFF
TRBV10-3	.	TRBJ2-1	CAITSTSGLDEQFF
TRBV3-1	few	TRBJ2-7	CASSRVRRLAGGEQYF
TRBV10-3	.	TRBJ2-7	CAISDRTSGTYEQYF
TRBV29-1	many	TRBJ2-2	CSGNRAGTGELFF
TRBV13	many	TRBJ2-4	CASSLDRGAVAKNIQYF
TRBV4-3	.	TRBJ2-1	CASSQQPIKGEQFF
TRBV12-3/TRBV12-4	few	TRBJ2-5	CASSLNRFQETQYF
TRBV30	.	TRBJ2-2	CAWTLGTRGELFF
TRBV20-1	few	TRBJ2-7	CSAAPTGSEQYF
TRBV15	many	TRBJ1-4	CATSRGQANEKLFF
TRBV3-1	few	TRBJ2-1	CASSQEVPYVEQFF
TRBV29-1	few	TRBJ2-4	CSVRTGRDIQYF
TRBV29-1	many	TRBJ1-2	CSARPPQEGYTF
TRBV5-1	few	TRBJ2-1	CASSLGGDNEQFF
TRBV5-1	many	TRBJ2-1	CASSRGASGYNEQFF